This entry features one T cell receptor beta chain sequence. Its antigen specificity is not known. Base qualities are not provided; no much larger clone lies one nucleotide away. This sample stems from a study of T cell repertoires in cytomegalovirus infection (dated by TCRdb to between 2018 and 2020). The study in broad terms: Alongside well-studied HLA-B-restricted epitopes, the peptide stimulations were aimed at recently identified HLA-C-restricted CMV epitopes, whose presentation resists viral immunomodulation. Donor HLA type was relevant to the analysis, as public TCR beta signatures indicated carriage of CMV infection together with the matching HLA type. Here is what the overall study found, with its caveats: Cumulative frequency of public TCR beta family members discriminated carriers of CMV infection plus the relevant HLA type in this cohort and an independent approximately 350-donor cohort. The ex vivo response was dominated by HLA-C-restricted CMV-specific TCR beta clonotypes, which also provided the single most frequent clonotype in two of eight donors.

The V end gives up 0 bases and the J end 6 bases, leaving 9 bases in the junction not matched to a gene. The germline V gene sets CDR1 to SGHVS and CDR2 to FNYEAQ. Including cysteine and phenylalanine, the CDR3 has 17 amino acids. Solely the CDR3 DNA is kept, with 51 bases framed from the first base. The sequencer listed for this sample is Illumina HiSeq 1500. TCRdb redid the processing of the public reads, applying fastp at Q25 and MiXCR, and retained in-frame beta chains. Rows are combined by CDR3 protein, so each entry shows the most common genes and DNA. In all, the sample holds around 900,000 distinct CDR3 sequences, and approximately 31% of those were seen once. The ten largest clones represent roughly 12% of the sample. The treatment or condition label on this specimen signifies: in vitro stimulation with specific CMV peptide epitopes to enrich CMV-specific T cells.

This clonotype was obtained from a human donor in good health (CMV status not recorded). Some clones in this sample may be carry-over from other donors' samples. The chain employs TRBV7-6 and TRBJ2-1; 9 bases in the junction line up with TRBD2. The sample here was cultured CD8+ T cells from PBMCs, taken from culture after CMV antigen stimulation. Here is the DNA: TGTGCCAGCAGCTTAGCGGGGCGACTAGCGGAGTTCAATGAGCAGTTCTTC. Its coded protein is CASSLAGRLAEFNEQFF.